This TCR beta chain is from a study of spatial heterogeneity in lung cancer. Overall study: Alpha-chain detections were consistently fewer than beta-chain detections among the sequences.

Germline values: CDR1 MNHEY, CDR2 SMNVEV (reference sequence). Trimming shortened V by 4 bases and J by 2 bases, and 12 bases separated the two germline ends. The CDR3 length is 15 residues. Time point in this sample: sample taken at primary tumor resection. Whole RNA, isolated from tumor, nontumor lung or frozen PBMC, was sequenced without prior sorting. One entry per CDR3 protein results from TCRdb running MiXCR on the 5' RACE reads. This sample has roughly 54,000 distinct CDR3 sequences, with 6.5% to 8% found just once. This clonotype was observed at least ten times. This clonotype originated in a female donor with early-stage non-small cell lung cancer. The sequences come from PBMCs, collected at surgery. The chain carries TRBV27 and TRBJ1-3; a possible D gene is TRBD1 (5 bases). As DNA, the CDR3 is TGTGCCAGCAGTTCTGGGGGGGTCGCTGGAAACACCATATATTTT. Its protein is CASSSGGVAGNTIYF.